This TCR beta chain emerged from a study of blood T cell repertoires in COVID-19. CDR1 and CDR2 (germline): LNHNV, YYDKDF (reference sequence). V was pared by 0 bases and J by 3 bases, with 10 bases between. The CDR3 consists of 15 residues. Authors' methods: The assay estimated nucleated cells by amplifying reference gene primers. Libraries were prepared by immunoSEQ multiplex PCR; TCRdb keeps only in-frame clonotypes and omits some of them. The V and J calls and clone size were taken over from that table, and D and trimming were inferred from the DNA. The table lists 55,000 to 75,000 clones, 70% to 90% of them singletons.

The V gene is TRBV15, the J gene TRBJ2-3, with D unclear. This TCR was recovered from a human donor in a cohort sampled during active COVID-19. Sample: peripheral blood. This CDR3 is CATSRDIGSTDTQYF. DNA of the CDR3: TGTGCCACCAGCAGAGACATCGGGTCTACAGATACGCAGTATTTT. The entire variable domain, with the rest obtained from reference TRBV15 and TRBJ2-3, is as follows: DAMVIQNPRYQVTQFGKPVTLSCSQTLNHNVMYWYQQKSSQAPKLLFHYYDKDFNNEADTPDNFQSRRPNTSFCFLDIRSPGLGDTAMYLCATSRDIGSTDTQYFGPGTRLTVL.